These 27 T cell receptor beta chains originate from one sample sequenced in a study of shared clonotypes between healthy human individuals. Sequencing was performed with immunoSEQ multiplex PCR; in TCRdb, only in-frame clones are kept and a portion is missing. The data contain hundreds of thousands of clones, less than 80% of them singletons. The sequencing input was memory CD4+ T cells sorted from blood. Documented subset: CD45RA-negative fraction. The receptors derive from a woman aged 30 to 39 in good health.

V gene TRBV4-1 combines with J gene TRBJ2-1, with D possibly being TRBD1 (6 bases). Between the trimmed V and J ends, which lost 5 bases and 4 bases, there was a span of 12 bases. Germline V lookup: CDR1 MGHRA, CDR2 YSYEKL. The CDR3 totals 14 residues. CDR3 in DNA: TGCGCCAGCAGCTGGGAAAGGGGGTACAATGAGCAGTTCTTC. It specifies CASSWERGYNEQFF.

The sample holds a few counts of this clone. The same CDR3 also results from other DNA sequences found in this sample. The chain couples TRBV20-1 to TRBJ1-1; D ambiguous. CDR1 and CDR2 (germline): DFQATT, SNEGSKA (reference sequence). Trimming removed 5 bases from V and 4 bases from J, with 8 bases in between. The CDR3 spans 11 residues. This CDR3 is CSAFRVTEAFF. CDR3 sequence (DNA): TGCAGTGCTTTCCGGGTCACTGAAGCTTTCTTT.

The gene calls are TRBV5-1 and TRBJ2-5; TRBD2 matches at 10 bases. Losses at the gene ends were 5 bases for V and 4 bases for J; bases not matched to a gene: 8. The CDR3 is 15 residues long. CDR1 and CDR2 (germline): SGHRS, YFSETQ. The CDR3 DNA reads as TGCGCCAGCAGAAACAAAGCGGGAGGGCCAGAGACCCAGTACTTC. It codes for CASRNKAGGPETQYF.

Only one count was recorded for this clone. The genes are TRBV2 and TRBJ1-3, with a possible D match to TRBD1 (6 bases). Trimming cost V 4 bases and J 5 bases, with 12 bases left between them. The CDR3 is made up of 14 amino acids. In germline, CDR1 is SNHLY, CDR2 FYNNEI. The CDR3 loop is CASSGQESRNTIYF. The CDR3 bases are TGTGCCAGCAGTGGACAGGAGTCGCGAAACACCATATATTTT.

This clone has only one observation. CDR3 nucleotides: TGTGCCAGTAGTATATCGGCAGGGGGGAACTATGGCTACACCTTC. It codes for CASSISAGGNYGYTF. This chain joins TRBV19 and TRBJ1-2; 7 positions agree with TRBD1. V lost 2 bases and J lost 2; bases outside the gene matches: 5. The germline gives CDR1 LNHDA, CDR2 SQIVND (reference sequence). This CDR3 comprises 15 residues.

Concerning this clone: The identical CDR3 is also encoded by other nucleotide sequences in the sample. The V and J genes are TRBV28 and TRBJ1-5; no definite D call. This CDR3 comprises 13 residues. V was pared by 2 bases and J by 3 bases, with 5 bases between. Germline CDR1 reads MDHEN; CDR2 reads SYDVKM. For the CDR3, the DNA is TGTGCCAGCAGTTTACTCGTCAATCAGCCCCAGCATTTT. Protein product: CASSLLVNQPQHF.

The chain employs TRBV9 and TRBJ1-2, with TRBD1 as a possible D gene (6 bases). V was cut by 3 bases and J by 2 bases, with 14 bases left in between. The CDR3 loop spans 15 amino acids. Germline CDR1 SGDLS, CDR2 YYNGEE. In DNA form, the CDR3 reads TGTGCCAGCAGCGCGATACAGGGAGGGAACTATGGCTACACCTTC. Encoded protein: CASSAIQGGNYGYTF.

The CDR3 sequence: CASSHIRLAGGVHEQYF. The CDR3 DNA sequence: TGTGCCAGCAGCCACATTCGACTAGCGGGAGGTGTACACGAGCAGTACTTC. The rearrangement links TRBV11-2 to TRBJ2-7; 13 nucleotides align to TRBD2. The J segment lost 5 bases and the V segment lost 5 bases, leaving 12 bases of the junction unmatched. The CDR3 length is 17 residues. The germline gives CDR1 SGHAT, CDR2 FQNNGV. The full variable domain, its missing parts supplied by reference TRBV11-2 and TRBJ2-7, is EAGVAQSPRYKIIEKRQSVAFWCNPISGHATLYWYQQILGQGPKLLIQFQNNGVVDDSQLPKDRFSAERLKGVDSTLKIQPAKLEDSAVYLCASSHIRLAGGVHEQYFGPGTRLTVT.

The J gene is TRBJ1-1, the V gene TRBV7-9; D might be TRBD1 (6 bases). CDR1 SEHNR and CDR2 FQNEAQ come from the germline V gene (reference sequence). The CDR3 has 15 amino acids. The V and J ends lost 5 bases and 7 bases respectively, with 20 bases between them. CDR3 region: CASSPNSGGGIEAFF. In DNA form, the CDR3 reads TGTGCCAGCAGCCCAAACTCCGGAGGGGGGATTGAAGCTTTCTTT. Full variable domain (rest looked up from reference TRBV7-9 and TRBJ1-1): DTGVSQNPRHKITKRGQNVTFRCDPISEHNRLYWYRQTLGQGPEFLTYFQNEAQLEKSRLLSDRFSAERPKGSFSTLEIQRTEQGDSAMYLCASSPNSGGGIEAFFGQGTRLTVV.

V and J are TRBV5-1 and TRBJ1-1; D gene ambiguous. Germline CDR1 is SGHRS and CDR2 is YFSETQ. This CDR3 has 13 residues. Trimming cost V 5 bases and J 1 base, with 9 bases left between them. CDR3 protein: CASRRSENTEAFF. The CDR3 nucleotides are TGCGCCAGCAGGCGATCAGAGAACACTGAAGCTTTCTTT.

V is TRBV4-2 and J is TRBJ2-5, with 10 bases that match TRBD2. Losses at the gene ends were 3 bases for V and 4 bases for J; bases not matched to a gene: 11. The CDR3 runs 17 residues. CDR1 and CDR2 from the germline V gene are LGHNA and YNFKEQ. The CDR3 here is CASSQEGGSGRRETQYF. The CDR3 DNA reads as TGTGCCAGCAGCCAGGAAGGGGGTAGCGGGAGGAGAGAGACCCAGTACTTC.

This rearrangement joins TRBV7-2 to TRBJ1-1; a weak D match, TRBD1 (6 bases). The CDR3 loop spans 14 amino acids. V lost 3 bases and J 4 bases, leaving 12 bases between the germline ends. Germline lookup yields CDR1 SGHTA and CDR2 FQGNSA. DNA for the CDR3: TGTGCCAGCAGCTTCGGGGGGCGGGCCACTGAAGCTTTCTTT. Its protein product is CASSFGGRATEAFF.

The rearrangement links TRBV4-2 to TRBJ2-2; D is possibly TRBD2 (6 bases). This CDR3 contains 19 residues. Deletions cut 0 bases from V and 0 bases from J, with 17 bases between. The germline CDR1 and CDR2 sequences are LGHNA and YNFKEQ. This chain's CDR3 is CASSQDPLSGYANTGELFF. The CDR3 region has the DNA TGTGCCAGCAGCCAAGATCCCCTTAGCGGATACGCGAACACCGGGGAGCTGTTTTTT.

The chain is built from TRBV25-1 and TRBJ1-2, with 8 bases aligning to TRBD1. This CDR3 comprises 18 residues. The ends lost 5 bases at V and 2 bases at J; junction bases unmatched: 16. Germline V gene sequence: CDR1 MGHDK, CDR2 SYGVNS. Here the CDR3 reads CASSFSLQGALPNYGYTF. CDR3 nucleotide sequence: TGTGCCAGCAGTTTTTCCCTTCAGGGGGCGCTCCCCAACTATGGCTACACCTTC.

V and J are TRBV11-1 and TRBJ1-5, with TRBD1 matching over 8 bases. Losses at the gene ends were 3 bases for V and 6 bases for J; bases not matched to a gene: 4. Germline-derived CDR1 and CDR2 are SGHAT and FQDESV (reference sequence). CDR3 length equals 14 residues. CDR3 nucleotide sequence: TGTGCCAGCAGCTTGGACAGGGTGGGTCAGCCCCAGCATTTT. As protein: CASSLDRVGQPQHF. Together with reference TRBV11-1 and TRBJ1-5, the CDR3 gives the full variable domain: EAEVAQSPRYKITEKSQAVAFWCDPISGHATLYWYRQILGQGPELLVQFQDESVVDDSQLPKDRFSAERLKGVDSTLKIQPAELGDSAMYLCASSLDRVGQPQHFGDGTRLSIL.

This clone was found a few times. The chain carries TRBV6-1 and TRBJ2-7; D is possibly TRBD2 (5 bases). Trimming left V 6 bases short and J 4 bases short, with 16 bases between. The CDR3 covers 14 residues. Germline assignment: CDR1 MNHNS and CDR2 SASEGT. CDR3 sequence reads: CASSLVGELYEQYF. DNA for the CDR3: TGTGCCAGCAGCTTAGTCGGGGAACTTTACGAGCAGTACTTC.

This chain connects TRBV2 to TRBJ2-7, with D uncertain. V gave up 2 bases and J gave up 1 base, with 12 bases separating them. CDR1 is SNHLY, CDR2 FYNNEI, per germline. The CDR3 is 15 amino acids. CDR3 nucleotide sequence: TGTGCCAGCAGTGAAATGGCAGTCCTATCCTACGAGCAGTACTTC. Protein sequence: CASSEMAVLSYEQYF.

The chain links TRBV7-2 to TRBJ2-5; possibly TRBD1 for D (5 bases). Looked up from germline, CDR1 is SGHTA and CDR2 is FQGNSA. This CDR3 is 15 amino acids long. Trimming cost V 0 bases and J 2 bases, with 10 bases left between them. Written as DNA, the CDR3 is TGTGCCAGCAGCTTAGCGGGGCAGTTTCAAGAGACCCAGTACTTC. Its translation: CASSLAGQFQETQYF.

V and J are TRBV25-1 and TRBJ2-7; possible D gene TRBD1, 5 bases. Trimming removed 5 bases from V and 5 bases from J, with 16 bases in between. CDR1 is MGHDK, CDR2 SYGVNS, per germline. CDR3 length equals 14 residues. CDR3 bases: TGTGCCAGCAGTCATGTCGACGACAGCCACGAGCAGTACTTC. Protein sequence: CASSHVDDSHEQYF.

The DNA for the CDR3 is TGTGCCAGCAGCTTGCTGGACAGGGACGAGCAGTACTTC. Its translation: CASSLLDRDEQYF. V is TRBV5-4 and J is TRBJ2-7, with TRBD1 matching over 8 bases. Germline V lookup: CDR1 SGHNT, CDR2 YYREEE (reference sequence). V gave up 1 base and J gave up 5 bases; unmatched junction bases: 2. The CDR3 has 13 amino acids. The full variable domain, in which reference TRBV5-4 and TRBJ2-7 provide the parts outside the CDR3, is ETGVTQSPTHLIKTRGQQVTLRCSSQSGHNTVSWYQQALGQGPQFIFQYYREEENGRGNFPPRFSGLQFPNYSSELNVNALELDDSALYLCASSLLDRDEQYFGPGTRLTVT.

Here the CDR3 reads CASSLRQRYQETQYF. The CDR3 coding sequence is TGTGCCAGTAGTCTCCGACAACGGTACCAAGAGACCCAGTACTTC. The rearrangement uses TRBV19 and TRBJ2-5; D gene unclear. CDR1 and CDR2 (germline): LNHDA, SQIVND (reference sequence). Trimming shortened V by 5 bases and J by 0 bases, and 13 bases separated the two germline ends. CDR3 length: 15 amino acids.

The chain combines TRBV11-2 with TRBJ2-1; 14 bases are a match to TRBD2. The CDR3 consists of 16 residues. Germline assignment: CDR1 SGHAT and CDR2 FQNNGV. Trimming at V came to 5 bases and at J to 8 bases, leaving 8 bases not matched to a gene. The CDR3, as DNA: TGTGCCAGCAGCCCGACTAGCGGGAGGGCCGCCCATGAGCAGTTCTTC. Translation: CASSPTSGRAAHEQFF.

CDR3 sequence: CASSPSGLPDTQYF. CDR3 nucleotide sequence: TGTGCCAGCAGCCCTTCCGGACTCCCAGATACGCAGTATTTT. The J gene is TRBJ2-3, the V gene TRBV5-6; weak D call: TRBD2 (5 bases). The CDR3 loop spans 14 amino acids. CDR1 and CDR2 (germline): SGHDT, YYEEEE. V lost 4 bases, J lost 4 bases, and 13 bases lay in between.

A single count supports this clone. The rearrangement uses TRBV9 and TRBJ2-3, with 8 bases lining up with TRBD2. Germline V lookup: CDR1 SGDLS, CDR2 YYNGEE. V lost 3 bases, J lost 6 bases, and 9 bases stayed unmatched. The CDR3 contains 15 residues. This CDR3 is CASSAGSGRGDTQYF. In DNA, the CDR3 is TGTGCCAGCAGCGCCGGGAGCGGGAGAGGGGATACGCAGTATTTT.

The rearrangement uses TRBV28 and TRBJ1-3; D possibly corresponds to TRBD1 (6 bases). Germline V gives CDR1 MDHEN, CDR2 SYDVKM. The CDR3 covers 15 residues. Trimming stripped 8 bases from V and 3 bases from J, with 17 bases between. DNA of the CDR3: TGTGCCAGCTCGATATCACAGGGTAGTGGAAACACCATATATTTT. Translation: CASSISQGSGNTIYF.

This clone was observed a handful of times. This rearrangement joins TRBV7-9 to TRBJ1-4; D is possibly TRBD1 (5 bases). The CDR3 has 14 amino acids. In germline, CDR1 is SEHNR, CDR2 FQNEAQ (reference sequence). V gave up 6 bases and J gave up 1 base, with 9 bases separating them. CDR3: CASSSQGTNEKLFF. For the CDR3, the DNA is TGTGCCAGCAGTTCTCAGGGAACTAATGAAAAACTGTTTTTT.

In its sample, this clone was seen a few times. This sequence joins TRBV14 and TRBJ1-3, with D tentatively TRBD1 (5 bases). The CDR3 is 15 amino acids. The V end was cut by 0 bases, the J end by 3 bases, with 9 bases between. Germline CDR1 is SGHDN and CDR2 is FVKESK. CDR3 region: CASSQDWRGGNTIYF. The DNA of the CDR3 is TGTGCCAGCAGCCAAGATTGGAGGGGTGGAAACACCATATATTTT.